This is a list of T cell receptor beta chains from one sample in a study of memory CD8 T cells in hepatitis C reinfection. Repertoires were generated with immunoSEQ multiplex PCR, while TCRdb's copy carries only in-frame clones and drops some. The sample holds tens of thousands of clones, roughly 90% seen once. The specimen sequenced was naive CD8+ T cells sorted from blood. The receptors were sampled from a man younger than 35 with hepatitis C virus infection. Both conserved end residues are part of each CDR3. A D gene is named only where the DNA matches it firmly. For some rows the clone size is stated as once, few or many, or as a class when expanded; others skip it.

TRBJ2-5	few	TRBV7-9	.	TGTGCCAGCAGCTTAGCCGGGGGTCAGGAGACCCAGTACTTC	CASSLAGGQETQYF
TRBJ2-3	.	TRBV4-1	.	TGCGCCAGCAGCCAAGGGGCGGATACGCAGTATTTT	CASSQGADTQYF
TRBJ2-1	once	TRBV5-6	.	TGTGCCAGCAGCTACGGTAGCGGACCGAGCTCCTACAATGAGCAGTTCTTC	CASSYGSGPSSYNEQFF
TRBJ1-5	.	TRBV19	.	TGTGCCAGTAGCTGGACAGACAGTCAGCCCCAGCATTTT	CASSWTDSQPQHF
TRBJ2-5	.	TRBV29-1	TRBD2	TGCAGCGTTGAAGTCGACCTAGCGGGCTCGTACCAAGAGACCCAGTACTTC	CSVEVDLAGSYQETQYF
TRBJ2-3	once	TRBV5-4	TRBD2	TGTGCCAGCAGCGAATGGCGGGGGATAGATACGCAGTATTTT	CASSEWRGIDTQYF
TRBJ1-3	.	TRBV28	.	TGTGCCAGCAGTTTGGGCACTGGCTCTGGAAACACCATATATTTT	CASSLGTGSGNTIYF
TRBJ1-1	few	TRBV5-4	.	TGTGCCAGCAGCTTGGCAGGGAACACTGAAGCTTTCTTT	CASSLAGNTEAFF
TRBJ2-2	.	TRBV7-9	TRBD1	TGTGCCAGCAGCGATAGACAGGGGAAGAACACCGGGGAGCTGTTTTTT	CASSDRQGKNTGELFF
TRBJ2-2	.	TRBV9	TRBD2	TGTGCCAGCAGCGTTGGGACTAGCGACACCGGGGAGCTGTTTTTT	CASSVGTSDTGELFF
TRBJ1-3	.	TRBV27	.	TGTGCCAGCAGCCGGGTTATCTCTGGAAACACCATATATTTT	CASSRVISGNTIYF
TRBJ1-3	.	TRBV7-2	.	TGTGCCAGCAGCTCTAGGAACTCTGGAAACACCATATATTTT	CASSSRNSGNTIYF
TRBJ1-2	.	TRBV2	TRBD1	TGTGCCAGCAGGCCACGTGGACAGGGTGACTATGGCTACACCTTC	CASRPRGQGDYGYTF
TRBJ2-3	.	TRBV2	.	TGTGCCAGCAGACCGGACAGCTCCGATACGCAGTATTTT	CASRPDSSDTQYF
TRBJ2-1	.	TRBV29-1	TRBD2	TGCAGCGTGGGGACTAGCGGAACCTACAATGAGCAGTTCTTC	CSVGTSGTYNEQFF
TRBJ2-5	.	TRBV7-2	.	TGTGCCAGCAGCTCCACGACTAGGGGCAGTGAGACCCAGTACTTC	CASSSTTRGSETQYF
TRBJ2-5	.	TRBV29-1	.	TGCAGCGTAGTGCTTTCTGGGGATGGGGCAGAGACCCAGTACTTC	CSVVLSGDGAETQYF
TRBJ2-1	.	TRBV9	TRBD2	TGTGCCAGCAGCGTAGAAGGTAGCGGGGGATACAATGAGCAGTTCTTC	CASSVEGSGGYNEQFF
TRBJ2-1	.	TRBV5-1	.	TGCGCCAGCAGCTTGGCGGTCGGCGGGGCCAATGAGCAGTTCTTC	CASSLAVGGANEQFF
TRBJ1-5	.	TRBV6-5	.	TGTGCCAGCCCCACAGGGTATAGCAATCAGCCCCAGCATTTT	CASPTGYSNQPQHF
TRBJ2-3	.	TRBV7-9	TRBD1	TGTGCCAGCAGCCCAAGACAGGGGGAAAGCACAGATACGCAGTATTTT	CASSPRQGESTDTQYF
TRBJ2-5	once	TRBV18	.	TGTGCCAGCTCACCCTGGGGGGAGCAAGAGACCCAGTACTTC	CASSPWGEQETQYF
TRBJ2-5	once	TRBV19	TRBD1	TGTGCCAGTAAAGGACAGGGGAGTCAAGAGACCCAGTACTTC	CASKGQGSQETQYF
TRBJ2-1	.	TRBV7-6	TRBD1	TGTGCCAGCAGCTTAGGGGACAGGGCGGAGCAGTTCTTC	CASSLGDRAEQFF
TRBJ2-3	.	TRBV7-6	.	TGTGCCAGCAGCCTGGGCCCATCCCCCGCAGATACGCAGTATTTT	CASSLGPSPADTQYF
TRBJ2-5	.	TRBV5-8	.	TGTGCCAGCAGCTTGGTGGGGGGGCGAGAGACCCAGTACTTC	CASSLVGGRETQYF
TRBJ1-5	once	TRBV19	.	TGTGCCAGTAGTACAGGGATCAATCAGCCCCAGCATTTT	CASSTGINQPQHF
TRBJ1-2	.	TRBV7-8	.	TGTGCCAGCAGCCTATCAGAAGGGGTTCGTGGCTACACCTTC	CASSLSEGVRGYTF
TRBJ2-1	.	TRBV10-3	TRBD1	TGTGCCATCAGGGGACAGGGGGTAAATGAGCAGTTCTTC	CAIRGQGVNEQFF
TRBJ2-3	.	TRBV23-1	.	TGCGCCAGCAGTAGGTGGCCGAGGGGAGGCGGCAACACAGATACGCAGTATTTT	CASSRWPRGGGNTDTQYF
TRBJ2-1	.	TRBV6-5	TRBD1	TGTGCCAGCAGTCGGGACAGCCAGTACAATGAGCAGTTCTTC	CASSRDSQYNEQFF
TRBJ1-1	.	TRBV30	TRBD1	TGTGCCTGGAGTGAACAGGGGACGAACACTGAAGCTTTCTTT	CAWSEQGTNTEAFF
TRBJ2-7	.	TRBV19	.	TGTGCCAGTAGTATAAGGGGATCATGGATCTACGAGCAGTACTTC	CASSIRGSWIYEQYF
TRBJ1-1	.	TRBV6-6	TRBD1	TGTGCCAGCAGCCCAGGACAGGCCACTGAAGCTTTCTTT	CASSPGQATEAFF
TRBJ2-1	.	TRBV5-1	TRBD2	TGCGCCAGCAGCCTGGGGGCTAGCGGGGGGTTCAATGAGCAGTTCTTC	CASSLGASGGFNEQFF
TRBJ1-1	.	TRBV7-9	.	TGTGCCAGCAGCTTATGGGAGGGCGCCCTGAACACTGAAGCTTTCTTT	CASSLWEGALNTEAFF
TRBJ2-7	.	TRBV5-4	TRBD1	TGTGCCAGCAGCTTTCAGGGGGAGACCTACGAGCAGTACTTC	CASSFQGETYEQYF
TRBJ2-1	.	TRBV19	.	TGTGCCAGTAGCGTCGGACTGATATACAATGAGCAGTTCTTC	CASSVGLIYNEQFF
TRBJ1-2	.	TRBV4-1	.	TGCGCCAGCAGCCAAGATATCTCCGGGAGGTCTAACTATGGCTACACCTTC	CASSQDISGRSNYGYTF
TRBJ1-1	few	TRBV5-1	.	TGCGCCAGCAGCCCCGGGACACCTGAAGCTTTCTTT	CASSPGTPEAFF